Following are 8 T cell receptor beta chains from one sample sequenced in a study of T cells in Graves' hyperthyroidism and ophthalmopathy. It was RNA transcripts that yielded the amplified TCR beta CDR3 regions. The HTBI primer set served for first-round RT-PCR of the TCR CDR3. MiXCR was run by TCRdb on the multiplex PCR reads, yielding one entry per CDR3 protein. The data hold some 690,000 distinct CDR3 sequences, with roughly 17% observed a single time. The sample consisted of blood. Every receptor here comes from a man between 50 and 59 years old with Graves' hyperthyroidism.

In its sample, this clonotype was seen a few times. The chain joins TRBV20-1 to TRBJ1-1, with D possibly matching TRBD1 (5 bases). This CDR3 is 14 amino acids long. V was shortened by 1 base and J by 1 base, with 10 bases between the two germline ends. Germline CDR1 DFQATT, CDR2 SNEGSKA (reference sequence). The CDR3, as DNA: TGCAGTGCTAGAGTGACGGGGGGGAACACTGAAGCTTTCTTT. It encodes CSARVTGGNTEAFF.

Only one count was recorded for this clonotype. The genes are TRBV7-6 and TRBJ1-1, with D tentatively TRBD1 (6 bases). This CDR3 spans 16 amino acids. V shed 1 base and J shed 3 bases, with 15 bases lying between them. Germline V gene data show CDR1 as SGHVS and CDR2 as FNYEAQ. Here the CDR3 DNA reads TGTGCCAGCAGCTTAGGGCCTAGGGGGGTGCACACTGAAGCTTTCTTT. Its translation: CASSLGPRGVHTEAFF.

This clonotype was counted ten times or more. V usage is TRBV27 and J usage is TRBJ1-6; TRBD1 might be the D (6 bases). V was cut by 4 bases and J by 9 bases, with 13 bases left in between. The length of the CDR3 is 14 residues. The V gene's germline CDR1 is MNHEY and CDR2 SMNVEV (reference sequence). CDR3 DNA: TGTGCCAGCAGTTCGCAGGGGACCGGTTCACCCCTCCACTTT. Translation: CASSSQGTGSPLHF.

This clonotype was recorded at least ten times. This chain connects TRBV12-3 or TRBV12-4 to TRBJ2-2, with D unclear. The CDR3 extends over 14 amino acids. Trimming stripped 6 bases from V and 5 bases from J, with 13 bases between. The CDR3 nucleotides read TGTGCCAGCAGCAGAGGCCTAGGGACCGGGGAGCTGTTTTTT. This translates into CASSRGLGTGELFF.

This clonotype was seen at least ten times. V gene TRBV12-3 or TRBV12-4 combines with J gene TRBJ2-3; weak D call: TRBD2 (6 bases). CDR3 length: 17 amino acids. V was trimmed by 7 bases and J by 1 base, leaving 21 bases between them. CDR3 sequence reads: CASTTFSGEEGTDTQYF. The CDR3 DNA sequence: TGTGCCAGCACCACATTTTCGGGGGAGGAAGGCACAGATACGCAGTATTTT.

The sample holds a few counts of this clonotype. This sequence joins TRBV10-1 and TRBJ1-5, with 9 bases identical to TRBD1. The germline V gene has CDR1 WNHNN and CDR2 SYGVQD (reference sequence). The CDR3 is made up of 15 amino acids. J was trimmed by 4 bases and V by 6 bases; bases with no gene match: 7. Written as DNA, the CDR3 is TGCGCCAGCAGCGCACAGGGGGCGGGGAATCAGCCCCAGCATTTT. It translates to CASSAQGAGNQPQHF.

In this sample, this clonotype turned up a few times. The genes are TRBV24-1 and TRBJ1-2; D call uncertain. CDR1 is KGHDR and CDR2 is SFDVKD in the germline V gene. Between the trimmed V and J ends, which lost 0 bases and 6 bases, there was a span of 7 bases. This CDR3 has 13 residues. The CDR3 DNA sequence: TGTGCCACCAGTGATTTGGGCGTGAATGGCTACACCTTC. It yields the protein CATSDLGVNGYTF.

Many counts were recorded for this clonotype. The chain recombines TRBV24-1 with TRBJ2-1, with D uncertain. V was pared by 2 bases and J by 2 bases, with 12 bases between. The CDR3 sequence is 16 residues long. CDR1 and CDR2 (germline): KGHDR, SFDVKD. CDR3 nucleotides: TGTGCCACCAGTGATTCGGCCGGAAGAACCTACAATGAGCAGTTCTTC. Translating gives CATSDSAGRTYNEQFF.